This T cell receptor beta chain was captured by sequencing in a study of cytomegalovirus exposure and HLA in healthy donors. Study-wide results and limits: The majority of TCR sequences were rare, yet some public TCRs appeared in many donors. TCR beta chains associated with HLA were, in a later analysis, more clonally expanded than equally common others.

Germline V gene data show CDR1 as KGHSH and CDR2 as LQKENI. The CDR3 is 15 residues long. Trimming at V came to 3 bases and at J to 7 bases, leaving 9 bases not matched to a gene. About this clone itself: Its antigen is unidentified.

The PCR ran on 60 Vbeta and 13 Jbeta primers. Profiling relied on immunoSEQ multiplex PCR, and the TCRdb table lists in-frame clones only, not all of them. The data hold 140,000 to 150,000 clones, with 80% observed a single time. V gene TRBV18 combines with J gene TRBJ2-1; 7 bases fit TRBD2. This TCR came from a man aged 40-55 years in good health and CMV-seronegative. Sequencing input: PBMCs. The CDR3 DNA reads TGTGCCAGCTCACCTCGGACTAGTAAGGAAAATGAGCAGTTCTTC. Translating it yields CASSPRTSKENEQFF. The entire variable domain, with the rest obtained from reference TRBV18 and TRBJ2-1, is as follows: NAGVMQNPRHLVRRRGQEARLRCSPMKGHSHVYWYRQLPEEGLKFMVYLQKENIIDESGMPKERFSAEFPKEGPSILRIQQVVRGDSAAYFCASSPRTSKENEQFFGPGTRLTVL.